This is a list of T cell receptor beta chains from one sample in a study of neurological immune-mediated disorders. MiXCR, applied by TCRdb to the 5' RACE reads, yields one record per CDR3 protein. The repertoire holds tens of thousands of distinct CDR3 sequences, with roughly 3.3% as singletons. Sequenced sample: PBMCs. The source of these receptors is a woman aged 50 to 60 with multiple sclerosis. The CDR3 runs from the conserved cysteine through the conserved F or W. Each record gives: V gene, CDR3 protein.

>TRBV6-2/TRBV6-3
CASSLRQVVYEQYF
>TRBV20-1
CSASPGQGYGYTF
>TRBV28
CASSPSGTRRDEQYF
>TRBV6-2/TRBV6-3
CASQREGNTEAFF
>TRBV12-3/TRBV12-4
CASSLYSGTGIQPQHF
>TRBV5-1
CASSPRGPLNTEAFF
>TRBV28
CASGRSDRGGNQPQHF
>TRBV12-3/TRBV12-4
CASSLMGNSRYGYTF
>TRBV5-1
CASSPPVRGGDEQYF
>TRBV20-1
CSARDGGTVISGNTIYF
>TRBV7-6
CASSPGTENYGYTF
>TRBV5-6
CASSLGGGGDNEQFF
>TRBV7-2
CASSLGGTSTDTQYF
>TRBV5-6
CASSKRQVATYEQYF
>TRBV27
CASSTLGLAGTDTQYF
>TRBV5-1
CASSGTLTGGSTNEKLFF
>TRBV10-3
CAIRKQGVAYEQYF
>TRBV6-2/TRBV6-3
CASSLRPGSTDTQYF
>TRBV25-1
CASSEFERGLTTDTQYF
>TRBV7-2
CASSLDRVIDTQYF
>TRBV6-6
CASKTGDQPQHF
>TRBV7-9
CASSLEGQYNSPLHF
>TRBV20-1
CSARESGGGAYEQYF
>TRBV20-1
CSAAQPIPDRGNQPQHF
>TRBV5-1
CASSRTRDRHYEQYF
>TRBV20-1
CSAPRRPNQPQHF
>TRBV9
CASSPTRDGVATNEKLFF
>TRBV20-1
CSARGGGATSYEQYF
>TRBV6-6
CASSNPGDRPYEQYF
>TRBV5-1
CASSIRGNTGELFF
>TRBV5-1
CASSFPSGEQETQYF
>TRBV2
CASTRSGTVNSPLHF
>TRBV2
CASSDQGLPQETQYF
>TRBV6-5
CASSKVGNTGELFF
>TRBV7-9
CASSLARDRGLLSSYNPPLHF
>TRBV5-6
CASSLSRNEKLFF
>TRBV11-2
CASSPYGTGGLGEQYF
>TRBV10-1
CASRGGFQETQYF
>TRBV6-5
CASSYGGAGTHEQYF
>TRBV4-2
CASSQAGTGAYEQYF
>TRBV20-1
CSARDPGGHYGYTF
>TRBV20-1
CSANRGPSNQPQHF
>TRBV12-5
CASGLISGSSGNTIYF
>TRBV27
CASRDSGPNYGYTF